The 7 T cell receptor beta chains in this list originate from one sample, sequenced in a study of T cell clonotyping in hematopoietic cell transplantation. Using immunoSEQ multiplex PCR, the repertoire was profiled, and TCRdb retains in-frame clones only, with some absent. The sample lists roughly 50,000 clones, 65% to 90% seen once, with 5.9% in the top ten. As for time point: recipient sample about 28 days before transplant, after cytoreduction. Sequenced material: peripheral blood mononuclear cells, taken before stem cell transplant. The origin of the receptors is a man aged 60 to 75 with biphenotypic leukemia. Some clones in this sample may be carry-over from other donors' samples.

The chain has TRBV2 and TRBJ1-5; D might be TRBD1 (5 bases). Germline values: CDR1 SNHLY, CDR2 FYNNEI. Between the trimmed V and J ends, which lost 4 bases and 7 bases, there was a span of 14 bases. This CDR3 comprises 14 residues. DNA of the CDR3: TGTGCCAGCAGTGTTTTATCGGGGGACCAGCCCCAGCATTTT. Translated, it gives CASSVLSGDQPQHF. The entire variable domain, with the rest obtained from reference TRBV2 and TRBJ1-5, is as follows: EPEVTQTPSHQVTQMGQEVILRCVPISNHLYFYWYRQILGQKVEFLVSFYNNEISEKSEIFDDQFSVERPDGSNFTLKIRSTKLEDSAMYFCASSVLSGDQPQHFGDGTRLSIL.

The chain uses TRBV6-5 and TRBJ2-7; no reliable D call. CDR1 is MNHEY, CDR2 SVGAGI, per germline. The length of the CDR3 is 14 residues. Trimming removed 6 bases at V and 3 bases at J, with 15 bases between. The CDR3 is CASSQRHLGYEQYF. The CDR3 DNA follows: TGTGCCAGCAGCCAAAGACATCTGGGCTACGAGCAGTACTTC.

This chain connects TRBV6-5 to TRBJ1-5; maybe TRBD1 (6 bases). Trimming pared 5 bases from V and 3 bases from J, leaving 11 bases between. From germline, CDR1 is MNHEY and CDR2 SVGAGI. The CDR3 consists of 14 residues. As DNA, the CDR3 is TGTGCCAGCAGTACAGGGAGGGACAATCAGCCCCAGCATTTT. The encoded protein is CASSTGRDNQPQHF.

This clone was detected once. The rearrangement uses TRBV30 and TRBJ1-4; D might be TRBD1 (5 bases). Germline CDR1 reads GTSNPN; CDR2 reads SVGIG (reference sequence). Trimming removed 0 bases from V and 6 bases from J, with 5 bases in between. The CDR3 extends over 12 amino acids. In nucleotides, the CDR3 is TGTGCCTGGAGTGTAGGGGATGAAAAACTGTTTTTT. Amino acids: CAWSVGDEKLFF. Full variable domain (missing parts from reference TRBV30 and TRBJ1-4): SQTIHQWPATLVQPVGSPLSLECTVEGTSNPNLYWYRQAAGRGLQLLFYSVGIGQISSEVPQNLSASRPQDRQFILSSKKLLLSDSGFYLCAWSVGDEKLFFGSGTQLSVL.

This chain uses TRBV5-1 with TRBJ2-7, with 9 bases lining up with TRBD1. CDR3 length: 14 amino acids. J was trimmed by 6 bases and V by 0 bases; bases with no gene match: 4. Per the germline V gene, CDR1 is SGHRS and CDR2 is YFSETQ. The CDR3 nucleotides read TGCGCCAGCAGCTTGGAAGTGACAGGGGGCGAGCAGTACTTC. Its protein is CASSLEVTGGEQYF.

DNA for the CDR3: TGCGCCGGCGGCATCTTATCCAGGGCACTGTTTTTT. Protein product: CAGGILSRALFF. The chain recombines TRBV5-1 with TRBJ1-4; perhaps TRBD1 as D (5 bases). CDR1 and CDR2 (germline): SGHRS, YFSETQ. This CDR3 region has 12 residues. Trimming took off 10 bases at V and 13 bases at J, with 20 bases between the two ends.

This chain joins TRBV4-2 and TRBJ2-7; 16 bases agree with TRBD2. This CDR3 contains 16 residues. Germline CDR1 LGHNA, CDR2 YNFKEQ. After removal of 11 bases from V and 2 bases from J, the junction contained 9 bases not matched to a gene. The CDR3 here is CASGTSGRAETYEQYF. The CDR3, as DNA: TGTGCCTCCGGGACTAGCGGGAGGGCGGAAACCTACGAGCAGTACTTC.